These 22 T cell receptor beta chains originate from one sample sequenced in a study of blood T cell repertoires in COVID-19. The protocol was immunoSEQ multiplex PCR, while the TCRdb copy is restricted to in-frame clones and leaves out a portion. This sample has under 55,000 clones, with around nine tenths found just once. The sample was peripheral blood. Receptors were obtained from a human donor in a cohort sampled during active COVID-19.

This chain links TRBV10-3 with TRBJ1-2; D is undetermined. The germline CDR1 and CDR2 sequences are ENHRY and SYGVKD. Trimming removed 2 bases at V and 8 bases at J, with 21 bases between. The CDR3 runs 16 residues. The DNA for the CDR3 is TGTGCCATCAGTGAGGGCCGGGAGATAAAAGAGAGGGGCTACACCTTC. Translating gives CAISEGREIKERGYTF.

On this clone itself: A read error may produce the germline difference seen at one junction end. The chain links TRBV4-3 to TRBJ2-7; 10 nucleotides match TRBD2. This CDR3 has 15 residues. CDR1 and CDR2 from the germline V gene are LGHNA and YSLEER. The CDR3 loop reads CASSQGLAGSYGQYF. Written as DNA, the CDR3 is TGCGCCAGCAGCCAAGGACTAGCGGGCTCCTACGGGCAGTACTTC.

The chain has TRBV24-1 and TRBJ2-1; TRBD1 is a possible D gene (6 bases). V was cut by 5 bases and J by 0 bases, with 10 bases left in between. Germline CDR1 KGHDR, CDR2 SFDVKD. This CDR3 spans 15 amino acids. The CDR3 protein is CATSGGPPSYNEQFF. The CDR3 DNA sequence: TGTGCCACCAGTGGGGGGCCCCCCTCCTACAATGAGCAGTTCTTC.

The DNA for the CDR3 is TGTGCCAGCAGGGGGCAGGGTCAGCCCCAGCATTTT. As protein: CASRGQGQPQHF. V is TRBV6-5 and J is TRBJ1-5, with D possibly TRBD1 on 5 matching bases. The CDR3 loop spans 12 amino acids. V lost 6 bases and J 6 bases, leaving 9 bases between the germline ends. Germline values: CDR1 MNHEY, CDR2 SVGAGI.

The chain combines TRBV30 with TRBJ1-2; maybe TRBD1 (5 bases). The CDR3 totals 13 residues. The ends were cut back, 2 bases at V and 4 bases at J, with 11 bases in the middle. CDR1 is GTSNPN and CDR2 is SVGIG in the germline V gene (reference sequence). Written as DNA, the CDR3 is TGTGCCTGGAGTATAGGGGTGAGCTATGGCTACACCTTC. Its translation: CAWSIGVSYGYTF.

CDR3: CASSQASSSYNEQFF. DNA of the CDR3: TGTGCCAGCAGCCAAGCTAGCAGCTCCTACAATGAGCAGTTCTTC. The chain carries TRBV3-1 (or the pseudogene TRBV3-2) and TRBJ2-1, with D perhaps matching TRBD2 (5 bases). This CDR3 is built from 15 residues. V lost 1 base to trimming and J lost 0 bases, with 7 bases between them. The germline CDR1 and CDR2 sequences are LGHDT and YNNKEL (reference sequence).

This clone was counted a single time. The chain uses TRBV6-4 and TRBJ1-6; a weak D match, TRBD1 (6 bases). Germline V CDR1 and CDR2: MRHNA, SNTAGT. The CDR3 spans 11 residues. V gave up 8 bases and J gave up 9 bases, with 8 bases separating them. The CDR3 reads CASPDSSPLHF. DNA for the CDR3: TGTGCCAGCCCGGACAGTTCACCCCTCCACTTT.

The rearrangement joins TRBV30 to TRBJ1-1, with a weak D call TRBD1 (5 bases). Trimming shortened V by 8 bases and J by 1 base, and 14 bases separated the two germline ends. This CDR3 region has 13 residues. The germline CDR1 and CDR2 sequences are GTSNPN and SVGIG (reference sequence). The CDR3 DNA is TGTGCCCAAGGGGATAGAGAGAACACTGAAGCTTTCTTT. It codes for CAQGDRENTEAFF.

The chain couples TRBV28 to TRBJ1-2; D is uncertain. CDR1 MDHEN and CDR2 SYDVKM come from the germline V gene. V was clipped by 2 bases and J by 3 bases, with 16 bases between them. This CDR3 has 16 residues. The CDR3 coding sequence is TGTGCCAGCAGTTTAGCTCGATTCGTACGGGACTATGGCTACACCTTC. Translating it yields CASSLARFVRDYGYTF.

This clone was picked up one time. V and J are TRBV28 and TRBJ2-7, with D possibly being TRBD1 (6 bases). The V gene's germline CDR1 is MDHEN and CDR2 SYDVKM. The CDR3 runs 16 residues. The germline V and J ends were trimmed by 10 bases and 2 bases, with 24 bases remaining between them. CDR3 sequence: CATSSVHQGSPYEQYF. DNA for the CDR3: TGTGCCACCTCGAGTGTGCACCAGGGGTCCCCCTACGAGCAGTACTTC.

The CDR3 here is CSAERSGVSTDTQYF. In DNA, the CDR3 is TGCAGCGCCGAGAGATCAGGGGTTAGCACAGATACGCAGTATTTT. The V call is TRBV29-1, the J call TRBJ2-3; tentatively, D is TRBD1 (6 bases). The germline CDR1 and CDR2 sequences are SQVTM and ANQGSEA. The CDR3 has 15 amino acids. The V and J ends lost 7 bases and 0 bases respectively, with 17 bases between them.

The CDR3 sequence: CASSYSTGGHVNQPQHF. In nucleotides, the CDR3 is TGTGCCAGCAGTTACTCAACAGGGGGCCATGTTAATCAGCCCCAGCATTTT. This sequence joins TRBV6-2 or TRBV6-3 and TRBJ1-5, with 9 bases identical to TRBD1. V trimming: 0 bases; J trimming: 4 bases; junction bases outside the gene matches: 7. The CDR3 is 17 amino acids. Germline CDR1 and CDR2: MNHEY and SVGEGT.

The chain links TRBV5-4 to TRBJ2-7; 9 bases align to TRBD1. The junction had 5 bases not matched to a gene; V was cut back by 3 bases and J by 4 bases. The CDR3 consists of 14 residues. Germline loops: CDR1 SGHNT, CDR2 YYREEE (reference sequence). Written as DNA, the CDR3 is TGTGCCAGCAGCTGGGGACAGGGTAATTACGAGCAGTACTTC. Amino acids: CASSWGQGNYEQYF.

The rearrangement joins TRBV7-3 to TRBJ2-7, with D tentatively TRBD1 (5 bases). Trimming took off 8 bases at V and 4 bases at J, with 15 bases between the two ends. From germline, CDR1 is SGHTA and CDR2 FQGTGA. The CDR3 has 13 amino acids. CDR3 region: CASGSGQGYEQYF. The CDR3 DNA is TGTGCCAGCGGATCTGGGCAGGGTTACGAGCAGTACTTC. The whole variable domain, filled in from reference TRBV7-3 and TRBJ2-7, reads GAGVSQTPSNKVTEKGKYVELRCDPISGHTALYWYRQSLGQGPEFLIYFQGTGAADDSGLPNDRFFAVRPEGSVSTLKIQRTERGDSAVYLCASGSGQGYEQYFGPGTRLTVT.

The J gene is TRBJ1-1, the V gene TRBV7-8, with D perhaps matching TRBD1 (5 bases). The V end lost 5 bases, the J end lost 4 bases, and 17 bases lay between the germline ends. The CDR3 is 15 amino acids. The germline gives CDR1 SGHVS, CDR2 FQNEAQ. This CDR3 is CASSPKQVFSTEAFF. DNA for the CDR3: TGTGCCAGCAGCCCAAAACAGGTGTTTTCCACTGAAGCTTTCTTT.

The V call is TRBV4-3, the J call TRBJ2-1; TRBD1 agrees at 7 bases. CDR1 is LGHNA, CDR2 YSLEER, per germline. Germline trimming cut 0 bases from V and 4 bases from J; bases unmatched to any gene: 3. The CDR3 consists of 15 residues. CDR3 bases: TGCGCCAGCAGCCAAGATGACAGGGATTACAATGAGCAGTTCTTC. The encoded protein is CASSQDDRDYNEQFF.

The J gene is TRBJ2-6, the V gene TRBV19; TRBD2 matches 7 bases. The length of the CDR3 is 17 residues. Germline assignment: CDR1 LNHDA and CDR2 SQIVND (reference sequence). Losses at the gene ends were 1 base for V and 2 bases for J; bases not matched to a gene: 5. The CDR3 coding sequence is TGTGCCAGTAGTATAGGGGAGGGGATCACTGGGGCCAACGTCCTGACTTTC. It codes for CASSIGEGITGANVLTF. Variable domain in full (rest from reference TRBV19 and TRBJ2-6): DGGITQSPKYLFRKEGQNVTLSCEQNLNHDAMYWYRQDPGQGLRLIYYSQIVNDFQKGDIAEGYSVSREKKESFPLTVTSAQKNPTAFYLCASSIGEGITGANVLTFGAGSRLTVL.

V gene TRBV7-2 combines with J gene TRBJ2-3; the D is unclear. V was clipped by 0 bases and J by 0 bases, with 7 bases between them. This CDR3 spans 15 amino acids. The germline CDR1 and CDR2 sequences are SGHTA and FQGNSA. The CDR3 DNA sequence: TGTGCCAGCAGCTTAGCAACCGGGAGCACAGATACGCAGTATTTT. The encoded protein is CASSLATGSTDTQYF.

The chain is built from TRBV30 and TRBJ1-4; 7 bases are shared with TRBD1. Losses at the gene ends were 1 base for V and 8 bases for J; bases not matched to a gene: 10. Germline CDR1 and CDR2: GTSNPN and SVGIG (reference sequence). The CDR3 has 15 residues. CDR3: CAWSATGAEGEKLFF. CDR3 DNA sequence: TGTGCCTGGAGTGCCACAGGGGCCGAAGGGGAAAAACTGTTTTTT.

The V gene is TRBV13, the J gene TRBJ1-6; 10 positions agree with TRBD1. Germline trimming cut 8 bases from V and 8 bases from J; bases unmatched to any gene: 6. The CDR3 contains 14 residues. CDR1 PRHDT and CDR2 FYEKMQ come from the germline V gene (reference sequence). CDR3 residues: CASAPGQGYSPLHF. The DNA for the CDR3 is TGTGCCAGCGCCCCGGGACAGGGGTATTCACCCCTCCACTTT.

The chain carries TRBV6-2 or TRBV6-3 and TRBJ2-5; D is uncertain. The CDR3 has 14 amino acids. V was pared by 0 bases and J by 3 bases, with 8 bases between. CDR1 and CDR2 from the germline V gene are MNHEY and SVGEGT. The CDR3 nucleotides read TGTGCCAGCAGTTACTCGGGCAGAGAAGAGACCCAGTACTTC. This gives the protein CASSYSGREETQYF.

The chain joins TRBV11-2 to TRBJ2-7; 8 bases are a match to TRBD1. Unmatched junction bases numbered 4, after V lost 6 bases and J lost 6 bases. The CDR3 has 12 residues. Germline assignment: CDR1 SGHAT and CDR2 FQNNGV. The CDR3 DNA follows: TGTGCCAGCAGGCAGACAGGGGTCGAGCAGTACTTC. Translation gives CASRQTGVEQYF.